Below are 27 T cell receptor beta chains sequenced from a single sample in a study of radiotherapy plus CTLA-4 blockade in lung cancer. TCRdb's copy holds only in-frame clones and misses some; the assay was immunoSEQ multiplex PCR. The sample lists roughly 66,000 clones, approximately 83% occurring once. The material was peripheral blood, obtained from a patient treated with radiotherapy plus ipilimumab. These receptors were obtained from a human donor with non-small cell lung cancer who had a partial response to radiotherapy plus ipilimumab.

The chain uses TRBV28 and TRBJ2-7; TRBD2 matches 12 bases. Germline CDR1 is MDHEN and CDR2 is SYDVKM. Trimming at V came to 7 bases and at J to 0 bases, leaving 13 bases not matched to a gene. The CDR3 length is 18 residues. For the CDR3, the DNA is TGTGCCAGCATTCCGACTAGCGGGGGCTTCCTTAGCTCCTACGAGCAGTACTTC. It translates to CASIPTSGGFLSSYEQYF.

The V gene is TRBV9, the J gene TRBJ2-2; 10 bases align to TRBD2. This CDR3 is 14 amino acids long. The junction had 5 bases not matched to a gene; V was cut back by 7 bases and J by 5 bases. CDR1 SGDLS and CDR2 YYNGEE come from the germline V gene. CDR3 sequence reads: CASRGTSETGELFF. The CDR3 bases are TGTGCCAGCCGGGGGACTAGCGAGACCGGGGAGCTGTTTTTT.

The chain uses TRBV18 and TRBJ2-2; 12 bases align to TRBD2. Germline assignment: CDR1 KGHSH and CDR2 LQKENI. V dropped 4 bases and J dropped 2; count of bases not matched to a gene: 5. The CDR3 covers 17 residues. The CDR3 DNA follows: TGTGCCAGCTCACGCTCTAGCGGGAGGGCAAACACCGGGGAGCTGTTTTTT. It encodes CASSRSSGRANTGELFF.

The rearrangement links TRBV2 to TRBJ2-1; 9 positions match TRBD1. V was pared by 3 bases and J by 0 bases, with 0 bases of the junction left unmatched. Germline-derived CDR1 and CDR2 are SNHLY and FYNNEI. The CDR3 contains 15 residues. The CDR3 DNA reads as TGTGCCAGCAGTGAGACAGGGGGCTCCTACAATGAGCAGTTCTTC. Translation: CASSETGGSYNEQFF.

The table lists this clone with a few counts. The CDR3 nucleotides are TGTGCCAGCAGCCACCGGACAGGGAGGAACACTGAAGCTTTCTTT. Protein sequence: CASSHRTGRNTEAFF. The chain employs TRBV7-9 and TRBJ1-1; TRBD1 aligns across 8 bases. After removal of 5 bases from V and 1 base from J, the junction contained 6 bases not matched to a gene. The CDR3 totals 15 residues. Germline V lookup: CDR1 SEHNR, CDR2 FQNEAQ (reference sequence).

The V and J genes are TRBV11-2 and TRBJ2-7; D is perhaps TRBD2 (6 bases). Between the trimmed V and J ends, which lost 4 bases and 1 base, there was a span of 14 bases. Per the germline V gene, CDR1 is SGHAT and CDR2 is FQNNGV. This CDR3 comprises 15 residues. The CDR3 spells CASSSGVAPSYEQYF. The CDR3 DNA follows: TGTGCCAGCAGCTCGGGAGTAGCGCCTTCCTACGAGCAGTACTTC.

The chain recombines TRBV7-9 with TRBJ1-1, with D uncertain. The CDR3 contains 11 residues. From germline, CDR1 is SEHNR and CDR2 FQNEAQ (reference sequence). Trimming removed 4 bases from V and 3 bases from J, with 3 bases in between. The CDR3 DNA reads TGTGCCAGCAGCTCGTACACTGAAGCTTTCTTT. Protein sequence: CASSSYTEAFF.

This chain links TRBV4-1 with TRBJ2-5, with 11 bases fitting TRBD1. The trim removed 7 bases at V and 10 bases at J, leaving 11 bases unmatched. This CDR3 comprises 14 residues. The germline gives CDR1 MGHRA, CDR2 YSYEKL. In DNA form, the CDR3 reads TGCGCCAGCAACCTGGGACAGGGGGAGTTAGACCAGTACTTC. Translating it yields CASNLGQGELDQYF.

The chain employs TRBV5-1 and TRBJ2-3; TRBD1 matches at 7 bases. Looked up from germline, CDR1 is SGHRS and CDR2 is YFSETQ. After removal of 3 bases from V and 2 bases from J, the junction contained 3 bases not matched to a gene. This CDR3 has 14 residues. The CDR3 region has the DNA TGCGCCAGCAGCTCTCAGGGGGACACAGATACGCAGTATTTT. This codes for CASSSQGDTDTQYF.

This chain links TRBV7-2 with TRBJ2-3, with a weak D call TRBD1 (6 bases). The CDR3 has 13 residues. With 4 bases removed from V and 5 bases from J, the gap between germline ends came to 10 bases. Per germline, CDR1 SGHTA and CDR2 FQGNSA. In DNA form, the CDR3 reads TGTGCCAGCAGCTCCACAGGGAGAGATACGCAGTATTTT. This sequence encodes CASSSTGRDTQYF.

The chain couples TRBV5-1 to TRBJ2-1; TRBD1 might be the D (6 bases). The CDR3 runs 14 residues. Germline V gene lookup returns CDR1 SGHRS and CDR2 YFSETQ. V was shortened by 0 bases and J by 7 bases, with 11 bases between the two germline ends. CDR3 in DNA: TGCGCCAGCAGCTTGGTCGGCAGGGGTAATGAGCAGTTCTTC. Translation: CASSLVGRGNEQFF.

The V call is TRBV30, the J call TRBJ2-6; TRBD1 aligns across 8 bases. Germline CDR1 is GTSNPN and CDR2 is SVGIG (reference sequence). The CDR3 spans 16 residues. V dropped 6 bases and J dropped 0; count of bases not matched to a gene: 7. CDR3 sequence: CACPGQDFSGANVLTF. CDR3 coding DNA: TGTGCCTGTCCGGGACAGGATTTCTCTGGGGCCAACGTCCTGACTTTC. The full variable domain, its missing parts supplied by reference TRBV30 and TRBJ2-6, is SQTIHQWPATLVQPVGSPLSLECTVEGTSNPNLYWYRQAAGRGLQLLFYSVGIGQISSEVPQNLSASRPQDRQFILSSKKLLLSDSGFYLCACPGQDFSGANVLTFGAGSRLTVL.

Of note for this clone: The junction and the germline gene differ at one end; a read error may be behind it. The V call is TRBV6-1, the J call TRBJ1-1; weak D call: TRBD1 (6 bases). Germline V gives CDR1 MNHNS, CDR2 SASEGT. The length of the CDR3 is 14 residues. CDR3 nucleotide sequence: TGTGCCAGCAGTCAAAAGGGGGAGAACGCTGAAGCTTTCTTT. It translates to CASSQKGENAEAFF.

V gene TRBV5-1 combines with J gene TRBJ1-2; D remains ambiguous. Germline-derived CDR1 and CDR2 are SGHRS and YFSETQ. V was clipped by 0 bases and J by 0 bases, with 6 bases between them. This CDR3 spans 14 amino acids. The CDR3 spells CASSLGTTNYGYTF. The CDR3 nucleotides read TGCGCCAGCAGCTTGGGTACTACTAACTATGGCTACACCTTC.

The V call is TRBV29-1, the J call TRBJ2-5; 8 nucleotides line up with TRBD1. V lost 7 bases, J lost 4 bases, and 14 bases stayed unmatched. This CDR3 has 15 amino acids. The germline V gene has CDR1 SQVTM and CDR2 ANQGSEA. CDR3 DNA sequence: TGCAGCGCCCCGAATTGGACAGGGTTAGCAGAGACCCAGTACTTC. Its protein product is CSAPNWTGLAETQYF.

The chain carries TRBV28 and TRBJ2-5; 7 nucleotides match TRBD1. This CDR3 comprises 13 residues. V lost 7 bases to trimming and J lost 2 bases; unmatched junction nucleotides: 4. The V gene's germline CDR1 is MDHEN and CDR2 SYDVKM. The CDR3 DNA reads TGTGCCAGCACCCCGGGACAGCAAGAGACCCAGTACTTC. The encoded protein is CASTPGQQETQYF.

CDR3 nucleotide sequence: TGTGCCAGCAGCTTAAACGGGCAAGAGACCCAGTACTTC. Its protein product is CASSLNGQETQYF. V gene TRBV5-4 combines with J gene TRBJ2-5; no firm D call. Trimming removed 2 bases at V and 2 bases at J, with 7 bases between. This CDR3 spans 13 amino acids. CDR1 and CDR2 (germline): SGHNT, YYREEE (reference sequence).

The chain employs TRBV10-2 and TRBJ2-3; D may be TRBD1 (5 bases). Germline V CDR1 and CDR2: WSHSY, SAAADI. The CDR3 consists of 14 residues. The V end lost 6 bases, the J end lost 2 bases, and 12 bases lay between the germline ends. The CDR3 DNA follows: TGCGCCAGCAGGGACACCCTTTCCACAGATACGCAGTATTTT. The encoded protein is CASRDTLSTDTQYF.

The chain links TRBV5-1 to TRBJ2-5, with 7 nucleotides matching TRBD1. Trimming cost V 4 bases and J 4 bases; bases outside gene matches: 13. This CDR3 comprises 16 residues. Looked up from germline, CDR1 is SGHRS and CDR2 is YFSETQ. CDR3 amino acids: CASSPKATGDGETQYF. The CDR3 DNA reads TGCGCCAGCAGCCCGAAGGCCACAGGGGACGGAGAGACCCAGTACTTC.

This clone showed up just once. J is TRBJ2-5 and V is TRBV18; possibly TRBD1 for D (7 bases). CDR3 length equals 15 residues. Germline CDR1 is KGHSH and CDR2 is LQKENI. V lost 2 bases to trimming and J lost 3 bases, with 13 bases between them. The CDR3 is CASSPNAGTEETQYF. CDR3 DNA sequence: TGTGCCAGCTCACCAAACGCGGGGACAGAAGAGACCCAGTACTTC.

This sequence joins TRBV2 and TRBJ2-3; 9 bases line up with TRBD2. Per the germline V gene, CDR1 is SNHLY and CDR2 is FYNNEI. The CDR3 consists of 17 residues. The J segment lost 0 bases and the V segment lost 7 bases, leaving 11 bases of the junction unmatched. The CDR3 sequence: CASTYSPSGISTDTQYF. The DNA of the CDR3 is TGTGCCAGCACCTATTCCCCTAGCGGGATTAGCACAGATACGCAGTATTTT.

Here the CDR3 DNA reads TGTGCCAGCTCACCCAATACAGGGATTAATAGCAATCAGCCCCAGCATTTT. Residues: CASSPNTGINSNQPQHF. This sequence joins TRBV18 and TRBJ1-5; D may be TRBD1 (6 bases). CDR1 is KGHSH, CDR2 LQKENI, per germline. The CDR3 has 17 amino acids. Trimming removed 3 bases from V and 0 bases from J, with 15 bases in between.

This clone was found once. The chain couples TRBV18 to TRBJ1-1; D gene ambiguous. CDR1 and CDR2 from the germline V gene are KGHSH and LQKENI. V was shortened by 0 bases and J by 4 bases, with 18 bases between the two germline ends. This CDR3 has 17 residues. CDR3 sequence: CASSPPGSKRESTEAFF. DNA of the CDR3: TGTGCCAGCTCACCACCGGGGTCTAAGAGGGAGAGCACTGAAGCTTTCTTT.

The chain is built from TRBV6-1 and TRBJ2-5; no firm D call. The DNA end lines up better with TRBJ2-7; the J call may be wrong. The CDR3 runs 13 residues. Per the germline V gene, CDR1 is MNHNS and CDR2 is SASEGT. The CDR3 DNA reads as TGTGCCAGCAGTGTTAGCCAGAACGGCGAGCAGTACTTC. Residues: CASSVSQNGEQYF.

The rearrangement joins TRBV4-2 to TRBJ1-2, with D possibly matching TRBD1 (6 bases). Germline V lookup: CDR1 LGHNA, CDR2 YNFKEQ. This CDR3 has 17 amino acids. V was cut by 3 bases and J by 4 bases, with 21 bases left in between. DNA for the CDR3: TGTGCCAGCAGCCAGGCCGGTTCGGAAGGGGGTAGCTATGGCTACACCTTC. It encodes CASSQAGSEGGSYGYTF.

V usage is TRBV2 and J usage is TRBJ2-7, with TRBD2 matching over 8 bases. The CDR3 spans 13 residues. The germline V gene has CDR1 SNHLY and CDR2 FYNNEI. The CDR3 spells CASSVLYREGRFV. DNA for the CDR3: TGTGCCAGCAGTGTATTATATCGGGAGGGGCGTTTTGTC.

Remarks on this clone: At one boundary the junction diverges from the germline segment, which might be a read error. V and J are TRBV28 and TRBJ2-7; no clear D gene. CDR1 is MDHEN, CDR2 SYDVKM, per germline. CDR3 length equals 13 residues. The CDR3 DNA reads as TGTGTCAGCAGTCCCGTTACCGAGCACGAGCAGTACTTC. This sequence encodes CVSSPVTEHEQYF.